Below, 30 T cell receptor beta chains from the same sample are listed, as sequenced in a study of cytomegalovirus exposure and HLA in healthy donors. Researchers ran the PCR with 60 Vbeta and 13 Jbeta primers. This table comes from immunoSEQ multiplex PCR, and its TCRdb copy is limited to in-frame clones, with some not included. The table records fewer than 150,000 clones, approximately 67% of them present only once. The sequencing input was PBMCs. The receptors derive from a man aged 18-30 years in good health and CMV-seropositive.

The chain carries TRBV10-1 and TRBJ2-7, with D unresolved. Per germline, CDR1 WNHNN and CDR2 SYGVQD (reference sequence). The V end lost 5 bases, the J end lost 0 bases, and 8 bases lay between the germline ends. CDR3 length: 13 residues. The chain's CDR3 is CASSPDSSYEQYF. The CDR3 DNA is TGCGCCAGCAGTCCTGATAGCTCCTACGAGCAGTACTTC.

The CDR3 loop is CASSSGRGRGSVAKNIQYF. The CDR3, as DNA: TGTGCCAGCAGCTCGGGGAGGGGTCGGGGGTCAGTAGCCAAAAACATTCAGTACTTC. The V gene is TRBV11-2, the J gene TRBJ2-4; 7 bases line up with TRBD2. Germline CDR1 is SGHAT and CDR2 is FQNNGV. The V and J ends lost 4 bases and 0 bases, in that order; junction bases with no gene match: 15. The CDR3 is 19 residues long.

The DNA of the CDR3 is TGTGCCAGCAGTGAAGGGACAGGGGGCACCTACGAGCAGTACTTC. This gives the protein CASSEGTGGTYEQYF. This chain uses TRBV6-1 with TRBJ2-7, with 11 bases aligning to TRBD1. Germline V gene sequence: CDR1 MNHNS, CDR2 SASEGT. J gave up 2 bases and V 1 base, and 1 base lay outside the gene matches. The CDR3 extends over 15 amino acids.

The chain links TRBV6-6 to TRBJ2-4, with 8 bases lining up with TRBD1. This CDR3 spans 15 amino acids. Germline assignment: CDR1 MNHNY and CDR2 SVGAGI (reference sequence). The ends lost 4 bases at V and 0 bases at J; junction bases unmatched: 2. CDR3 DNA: TGTGCCAGCAGTTGGCAGGGGGCAGCCAAAAACATTCAGTACTTC. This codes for CASSWQGAAKNIQYF.

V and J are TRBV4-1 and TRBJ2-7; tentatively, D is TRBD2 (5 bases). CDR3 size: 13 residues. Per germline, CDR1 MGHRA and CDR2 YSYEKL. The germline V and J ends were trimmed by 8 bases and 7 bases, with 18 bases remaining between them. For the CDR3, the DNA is TGCGCCAGCGCCCGGAGGACGGACCGGGAGCAGTACTTC. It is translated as CASARRTDREQYF.

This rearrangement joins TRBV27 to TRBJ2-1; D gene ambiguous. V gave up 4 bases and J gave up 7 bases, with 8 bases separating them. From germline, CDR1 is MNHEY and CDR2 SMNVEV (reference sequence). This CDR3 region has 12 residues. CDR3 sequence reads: CASSSAANEQFF. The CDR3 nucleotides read TGTGCCAGCAGTTCCGCCGCGAATGAGCAGTTCTTC.

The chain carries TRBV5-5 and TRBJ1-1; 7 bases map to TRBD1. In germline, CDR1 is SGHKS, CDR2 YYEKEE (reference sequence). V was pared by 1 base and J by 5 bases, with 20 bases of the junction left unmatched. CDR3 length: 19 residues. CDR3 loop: CASSLRLQTGVPERTEAFF. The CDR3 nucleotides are TGTGCCAGCAGCTTGCGGCTACAAACAGGGGTCCCTGAGAGGACTGAAGCTTTCTTT.

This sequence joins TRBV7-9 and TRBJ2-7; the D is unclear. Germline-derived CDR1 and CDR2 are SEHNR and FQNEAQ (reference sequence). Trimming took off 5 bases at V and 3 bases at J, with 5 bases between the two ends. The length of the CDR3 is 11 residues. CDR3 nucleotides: TGTGCCAGCAGCAAACACTACGAGCAGTACTTC. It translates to CASSKHYEQYF.

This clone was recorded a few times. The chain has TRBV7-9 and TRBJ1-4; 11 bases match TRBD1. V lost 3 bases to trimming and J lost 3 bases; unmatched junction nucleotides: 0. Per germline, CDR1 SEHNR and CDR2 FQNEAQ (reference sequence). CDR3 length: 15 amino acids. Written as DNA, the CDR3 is TGTGCCAGCAGCTTGGGACAGGGGGCTAATGAAAAACTGTTTTTT. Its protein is CASSLGQGANEKLFF.

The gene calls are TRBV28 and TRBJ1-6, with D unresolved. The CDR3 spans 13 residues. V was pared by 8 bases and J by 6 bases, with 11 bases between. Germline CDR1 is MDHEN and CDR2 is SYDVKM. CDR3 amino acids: CASRVSVNSPLHF. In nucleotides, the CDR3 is TGTGCCAGCCGGGTCTCGGTTAATTCACCCCTCCACTTT.

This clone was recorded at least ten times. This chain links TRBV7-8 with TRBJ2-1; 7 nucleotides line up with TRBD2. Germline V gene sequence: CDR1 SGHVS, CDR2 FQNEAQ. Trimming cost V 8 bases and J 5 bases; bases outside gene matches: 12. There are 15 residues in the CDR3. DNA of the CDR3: TGTGCCAGCCGCAAGGAGCGGGGTAGTAACAATGAGCAGTTCTTC. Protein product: CASRKERGSNNEQFF.

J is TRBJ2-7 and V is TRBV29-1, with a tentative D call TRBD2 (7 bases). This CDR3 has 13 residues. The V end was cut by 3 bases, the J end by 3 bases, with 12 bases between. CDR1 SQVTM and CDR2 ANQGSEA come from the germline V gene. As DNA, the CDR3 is TGCAGCGTTGAGAACAGGGAGGGCTACGAGCAGTACTTC. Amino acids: CSVENREGYEQYF.

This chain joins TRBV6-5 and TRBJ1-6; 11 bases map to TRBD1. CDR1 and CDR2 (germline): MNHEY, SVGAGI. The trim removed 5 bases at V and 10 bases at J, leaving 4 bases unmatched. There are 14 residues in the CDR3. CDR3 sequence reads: CASSPRTGGSPLHF. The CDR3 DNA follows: TGTGCCAGCAGTCCCCGGACAGGGGGCTCACCCCTCCACTTT.

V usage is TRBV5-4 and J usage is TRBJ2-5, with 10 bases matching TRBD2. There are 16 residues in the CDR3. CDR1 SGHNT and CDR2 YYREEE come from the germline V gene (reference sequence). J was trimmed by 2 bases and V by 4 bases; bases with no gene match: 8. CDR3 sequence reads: CASSRERGGLQETQYF. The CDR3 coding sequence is TGTGCCAGCAGCCGAGAGCGGGGGGGCCTTCAAGAGACCCAGTACTTC.

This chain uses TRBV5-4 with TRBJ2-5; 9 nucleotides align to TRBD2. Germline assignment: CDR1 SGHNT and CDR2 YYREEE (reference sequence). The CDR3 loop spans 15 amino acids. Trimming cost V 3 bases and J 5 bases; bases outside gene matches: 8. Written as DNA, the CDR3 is TGTGCCAGCAGCTCCACTAGCGGGCCCCATGAGACCCAGTACTTC. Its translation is CASSSTSGPHETQYF.

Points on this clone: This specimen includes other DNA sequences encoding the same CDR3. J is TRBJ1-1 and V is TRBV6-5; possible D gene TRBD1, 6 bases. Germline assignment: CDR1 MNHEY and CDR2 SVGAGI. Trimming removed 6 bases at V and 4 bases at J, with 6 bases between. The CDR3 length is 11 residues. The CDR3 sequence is CASSRGTEAFF. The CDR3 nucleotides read TGTGCCAGCAGCAGGGGCACTGAAGCTTTCTTT.

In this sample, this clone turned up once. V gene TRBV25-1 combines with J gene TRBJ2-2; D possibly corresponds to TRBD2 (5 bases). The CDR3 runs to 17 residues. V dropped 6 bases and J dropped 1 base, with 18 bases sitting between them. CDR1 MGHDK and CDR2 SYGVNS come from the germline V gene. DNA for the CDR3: TGTGCCAGCAGCTTACTTGAATCTCGGGAGAACACCGGGGAGCTGTTTTTT. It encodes CASSLLESRENTGELFF.

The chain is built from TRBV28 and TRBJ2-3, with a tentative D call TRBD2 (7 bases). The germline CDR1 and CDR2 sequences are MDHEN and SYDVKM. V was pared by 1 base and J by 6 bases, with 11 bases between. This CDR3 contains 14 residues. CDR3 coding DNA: TGTGCCAGCAGTTTATCGGGGAGGGGGGATACGCAGTATTTT. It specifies CASSLSGRGDTQYF. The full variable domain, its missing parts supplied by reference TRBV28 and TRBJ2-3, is DVKVTQSSRYLVKRTGEKVFLECVQDMDHENMFWYRQDPGLGLRLIYFSYDVKMKEKGDIPEGYSVSREKKERFSLILESASTNQTSMYLCASSLSGRGDTQYFGPGTRLTVL.

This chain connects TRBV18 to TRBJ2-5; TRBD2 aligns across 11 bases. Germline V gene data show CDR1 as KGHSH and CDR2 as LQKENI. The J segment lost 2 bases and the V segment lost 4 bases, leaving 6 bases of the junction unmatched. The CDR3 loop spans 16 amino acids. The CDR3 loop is CASSRTRTSGQETQYF. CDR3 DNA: TGTGCCAGCTCACGAACACGGACTAGCGGGCAAGAGACCCAGTACTTC.

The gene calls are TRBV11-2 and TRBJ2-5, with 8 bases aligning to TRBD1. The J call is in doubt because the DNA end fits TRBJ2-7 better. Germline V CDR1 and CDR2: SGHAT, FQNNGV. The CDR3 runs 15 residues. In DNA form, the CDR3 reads TGTGCCAGCAGCTTAGATGGGACAGGCCGCTACGAGCAGTACTTC. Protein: CASSLDGTGRYEQYF.

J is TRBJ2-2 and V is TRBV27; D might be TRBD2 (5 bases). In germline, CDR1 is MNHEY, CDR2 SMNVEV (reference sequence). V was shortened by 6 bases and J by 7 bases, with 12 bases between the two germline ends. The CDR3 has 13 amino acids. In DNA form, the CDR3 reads TGTGCCAGCAGCCCTAACGCGGGCGGGGAGCTGTTTTTT. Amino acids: CASSPNAGGELFF.

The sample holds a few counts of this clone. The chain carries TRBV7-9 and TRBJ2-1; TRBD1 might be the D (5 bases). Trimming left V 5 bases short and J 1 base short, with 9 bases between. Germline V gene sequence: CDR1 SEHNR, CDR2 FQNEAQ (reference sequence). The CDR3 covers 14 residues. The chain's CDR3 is CASSRGQSYNEQFF. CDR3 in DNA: TGTGCCAGCAGCAGGGGCCAATCCTACAATGAGCAGTTCTTC.

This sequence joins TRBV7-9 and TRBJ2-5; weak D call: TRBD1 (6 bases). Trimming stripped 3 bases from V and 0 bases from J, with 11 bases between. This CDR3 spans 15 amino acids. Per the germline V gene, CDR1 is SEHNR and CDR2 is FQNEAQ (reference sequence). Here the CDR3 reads CASSFQGGDQETQYF. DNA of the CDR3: TGTGCCAGCAGCTTCCAAGGGGGAGACCAAGAGACCCAGTACTTC.

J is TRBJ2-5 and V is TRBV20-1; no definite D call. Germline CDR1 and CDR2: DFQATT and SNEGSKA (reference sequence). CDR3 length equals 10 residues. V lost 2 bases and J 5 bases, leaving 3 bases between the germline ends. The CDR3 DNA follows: TGCAGTGCTAGACGGGAGACCCAGTACTTC. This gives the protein CSARRETQYF.

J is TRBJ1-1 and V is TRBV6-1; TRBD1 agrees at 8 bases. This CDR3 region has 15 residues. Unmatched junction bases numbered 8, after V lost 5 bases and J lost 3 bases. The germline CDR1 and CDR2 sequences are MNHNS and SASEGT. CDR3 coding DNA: TGTGCCAGCAGTCTTGGACAGGGAGCGGACACTGAAGCTTTCTTT. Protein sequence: CASSLGQGADTEAFF.

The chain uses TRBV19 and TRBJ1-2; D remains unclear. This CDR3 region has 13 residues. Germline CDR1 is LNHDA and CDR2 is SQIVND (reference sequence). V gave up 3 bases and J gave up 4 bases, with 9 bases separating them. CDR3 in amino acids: CASSIEQSYGYTF. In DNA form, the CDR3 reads TGTGCCAGTAGTATTGAACAGTCCTATGGCTACACCTTC.

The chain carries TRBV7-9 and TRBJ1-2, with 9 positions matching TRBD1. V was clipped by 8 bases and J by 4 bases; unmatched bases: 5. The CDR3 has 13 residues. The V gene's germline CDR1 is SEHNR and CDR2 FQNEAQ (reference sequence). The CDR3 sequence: CASHRGRAYGYTF. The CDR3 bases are TGTGCCAGCCACAGGGGGCGCGCCTATGGCTACACCTTC.

CDR3: CASSPGALYGYTF. In DNA form, the CDR3 reads TGCGCCAGCAGCCCGGGTGCTCTCTATGGCTACACCTTC. The rearrangement joins TRBV5-1 to TRBJ1-2, with D unresolved. This CDR3 spans 13 amino acids. V lost 4 bases, J lost 4 bases, and 11 bases lay in between. Germline values: CDR1 SGHRS, CDR2 YFSETQ. Full variable domain (remainder filled in from reference TRBV5-1 and TRBJ1-2): KAGVTQTPRYLIKTRGQQVTLSCSPISGHRSVSWYQQTPGQGLQFLFEYFSETQRNKGNFPGRFSGRQFSNSRSEMNVSTLELGDSALYLCASSPGALYGYTFGSGTRLTVV.

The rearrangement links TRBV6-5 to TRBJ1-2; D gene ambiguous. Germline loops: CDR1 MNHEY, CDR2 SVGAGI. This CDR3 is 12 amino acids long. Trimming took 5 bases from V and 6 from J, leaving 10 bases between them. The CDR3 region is CASSRTSDGYTF. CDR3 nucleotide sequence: TGTGCCAGCAGTCGGACTTCCGATGGCTACACCTTC.

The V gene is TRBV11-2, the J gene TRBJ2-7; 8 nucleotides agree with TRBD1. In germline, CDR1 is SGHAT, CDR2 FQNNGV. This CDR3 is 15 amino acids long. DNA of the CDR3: TGTGCCAGCAGCTTAGGGACAGGGAGGACCTACGAGCAGTCCGTC. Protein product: CASSLGTGRTYEQSV.